This T cell receptor beta chain comes out of a study of T cell responses to AZD1222 COVID-19 vaccine. Findings and caveats of the study: Within unmutated variant regions lay the reported targets of nearly half of spike-specific TCRs. The donors showed a predominance of white British ancestry and of females, with possible underestimation of clonal diversity.

The analysis combined second doses at about 4 or about 12 weeks. A note on this clone: No antigen is known for it.

This CDR3 region has 15 residues. J was trimmed by 3 bases and V by 3 bases; bases with no gene match: 4. CDR1 and CDR2 from the germline V gene are SGHTA and FQGTGA. Data came from immunoSEQ multiplex PCR; TCRdb stores just in-frame clones and leaves some out. This sample yields roughly 270,000 clones, of which almost 95% are seen a single time; around 0.6% belongs to the top ten. The TCR was taken from an adult who received the AZD1222 COVID-19 vaccine. The V and J genes are TRBV7-3 and TRBJ2-1; 8 nucleotides line up with TRBD1. The sample consisted of peripheral blood, taken 28 days after the second AZD1222 dose. The CDR3 here is CASSLGTGDYNEQFF. The CDR3 DNA follows: TGTGCCAGCAGCTTGGGGACAGGCGACTACAATGAGCAGTTCTTC.